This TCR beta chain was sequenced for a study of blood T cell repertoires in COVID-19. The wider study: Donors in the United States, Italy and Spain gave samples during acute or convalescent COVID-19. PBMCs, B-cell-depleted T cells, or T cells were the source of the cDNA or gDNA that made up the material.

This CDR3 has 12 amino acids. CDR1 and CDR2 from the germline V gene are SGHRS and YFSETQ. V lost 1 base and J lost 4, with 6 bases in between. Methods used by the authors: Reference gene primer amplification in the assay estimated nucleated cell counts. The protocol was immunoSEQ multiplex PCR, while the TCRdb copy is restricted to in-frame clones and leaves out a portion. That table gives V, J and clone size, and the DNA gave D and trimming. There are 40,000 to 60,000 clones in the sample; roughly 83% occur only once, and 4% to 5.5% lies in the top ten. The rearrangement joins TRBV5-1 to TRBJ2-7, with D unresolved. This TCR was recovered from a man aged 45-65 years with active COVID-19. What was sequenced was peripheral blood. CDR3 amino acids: CASSLLGYEQYF. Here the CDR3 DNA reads TGCGCCAGCAGCTTGCTCGGGTACGAGCAGTACTTC. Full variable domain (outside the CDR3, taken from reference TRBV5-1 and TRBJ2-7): KAGVTQTPRYLIKTRGQQVTLSCSPISGHRSVSWYQQTPGQGLQFLFEYFSETQRNKGNFPGRFSGRQFSNSRSEMNVSTLELGDSALYLCASSLLGYEQYFGPGTRLTVT.